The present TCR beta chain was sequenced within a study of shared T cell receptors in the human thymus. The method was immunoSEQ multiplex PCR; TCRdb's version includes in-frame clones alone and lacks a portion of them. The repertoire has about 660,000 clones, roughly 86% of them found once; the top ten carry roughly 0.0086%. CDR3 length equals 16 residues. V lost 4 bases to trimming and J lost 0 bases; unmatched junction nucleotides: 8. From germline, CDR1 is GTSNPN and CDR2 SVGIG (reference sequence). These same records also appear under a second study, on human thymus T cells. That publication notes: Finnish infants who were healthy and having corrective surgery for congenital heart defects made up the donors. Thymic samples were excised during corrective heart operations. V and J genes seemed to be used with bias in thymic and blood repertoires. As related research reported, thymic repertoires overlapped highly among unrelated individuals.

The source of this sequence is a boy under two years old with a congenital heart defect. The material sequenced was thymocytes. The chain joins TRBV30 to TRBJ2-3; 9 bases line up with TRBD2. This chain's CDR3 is CAWTTDSGSSTDTQYF. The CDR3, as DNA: TGTGCCTGGACCACAGATAGCGGGAGTAGCACAGATACGCAGTATTTT.